This T cell receptor (beta chain) stems from a study of blood T cell repertoires in COVID-19. Study-wide context: Samples representing acute and convalescent COVID-19 were sourced from the United States, Italy and Spain. Sources were T cells, B-cell-depleted T cells, or PBMCs; the material itself was cDNA or gDNA.

Germline V gene sequence: CDR1 MRHNA, CDR2 SNTAGT. The V segment lost 2 bases and the J segment 0 bases; nucleotides outside the gene matches: 7. The CDR3 is made up of 16 amino acids. The authors' processing: The authors estimated nucleated cell counts from reference gene primer amplification. Measured with immunoSEQ multiplex PCR; TCRdb has only the in-frame clones, and not every one. Clonal size and the V and J genes are those of that table, whereas D and trimming came from the DNA. The table shows about 220,000 clones, with 82% occurring only once. The chain is built from TRBV6-4 and TRBJ2-7; 7 bases agree with TRBD2. The sequence was collected from a woman in her 70s with COVID-19, enrolled during active disease. Input material: peripheral blood. In DNA form, the CDR3 reads TGTGCCAGCAGTGACCCCCCACTAGCGATCTCCTACGAGCAGTACTTC. Translating it yields CASSDPPLAISYEQYF.